This T cell receptor (beta chain) was captured by sequencing in a study of blood T cell repertoires in COVID-19. Germline CDR1 and CDR2: MNHEY and SVGAGI. The CDR3 covers 14 residues. Trimming stripped 6 bases from V and 0 bases from J, with 9 bases between. The study assigned cohorts using participant-reported clinical history. Produced via immunoSEQ multiplex PCR; TCRdb's table is partial and in-frame only. The data hold 140,000 to 150,000 clones, with around four fifths observed a single time. The sequence was collected from a woman in her 40s who had recovered from COVID-19. Sequencing used PBMCs or T cells enriched from blood (not recorded which). The genes are TRBV6-5 and TRBJ1-5; D gene ambiguous. The CDR3 coding sequence is TGTGCCAGCAGAAAGACTTCTAGCAATCAGCCCCAGCATTTT. It encodes CASRKTSSNQPQHF.